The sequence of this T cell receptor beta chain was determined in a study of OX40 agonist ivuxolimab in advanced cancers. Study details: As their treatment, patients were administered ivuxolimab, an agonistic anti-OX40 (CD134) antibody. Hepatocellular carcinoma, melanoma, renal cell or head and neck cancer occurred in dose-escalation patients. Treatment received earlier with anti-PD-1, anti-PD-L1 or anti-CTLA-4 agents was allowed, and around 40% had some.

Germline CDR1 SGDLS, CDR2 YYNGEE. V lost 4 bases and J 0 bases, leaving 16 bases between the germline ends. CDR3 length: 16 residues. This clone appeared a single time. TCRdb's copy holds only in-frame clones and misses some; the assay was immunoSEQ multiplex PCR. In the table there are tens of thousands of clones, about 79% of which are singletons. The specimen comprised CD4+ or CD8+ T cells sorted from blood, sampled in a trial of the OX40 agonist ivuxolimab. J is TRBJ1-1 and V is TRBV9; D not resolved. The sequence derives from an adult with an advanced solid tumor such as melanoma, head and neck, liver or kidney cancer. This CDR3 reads CASSLGGDRMNTEAFF. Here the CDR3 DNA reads TGTGCCAGCAGCTTAGGTGGGGATAGGATGAACACTGAAGCTTTCTTT.